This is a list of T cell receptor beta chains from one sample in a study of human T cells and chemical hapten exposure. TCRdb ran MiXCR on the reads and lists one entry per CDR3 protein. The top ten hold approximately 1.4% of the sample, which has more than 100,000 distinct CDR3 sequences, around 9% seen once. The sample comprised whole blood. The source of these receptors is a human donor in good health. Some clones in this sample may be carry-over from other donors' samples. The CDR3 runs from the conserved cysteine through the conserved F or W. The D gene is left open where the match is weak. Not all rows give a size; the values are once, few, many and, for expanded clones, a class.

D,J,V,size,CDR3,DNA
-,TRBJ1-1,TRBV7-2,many,CASSFQGRVTEAFF,TGTGCCAGCAGCTTTCAGGGGAGGGTCACTGAAGCTTTCTTT
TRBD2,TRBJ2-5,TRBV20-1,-,CSARDGTSGASYQETQYF,TGCAGTGCTAGAGATGGGACTAGCGGAGCTTCGTACCAAGAGACCCAGTACTTC
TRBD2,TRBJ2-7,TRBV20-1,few,CSAREGTSGRYEQYF,TGCAGTGCTAGAGAGGGGACTAGCGGAAGGTACGAGCAGTACTTC
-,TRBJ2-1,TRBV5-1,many,CASSLVVSAASNEQFF,TGCGCCAGCAGCTTGGTTGTTAGCGCCGCCTCCAATGAGCAGTTCTTC
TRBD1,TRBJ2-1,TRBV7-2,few,CASSPRTGANEQFF,TGTGCCAGCAGTCCTCGAACAGGGGCCAATGAGCAGTTCTTC
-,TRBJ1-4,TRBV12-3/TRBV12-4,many,CASSPPGGQVEKLFF,TGTGCCAGCAGTCCTCCCGGGGGGCAGGTTGAAAAACTGTTTTTT
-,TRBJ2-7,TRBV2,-,CASSEGGGSAYEQYF,TGTGCCAGCAGTGAGGGGGGCGGGTCAGCCTACGAGCAGTACTTC
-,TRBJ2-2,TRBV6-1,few,CASSEGLSPYTGELFF,TGTGCCAGCAGTGAGGGCCTTAGCCCGTACACCGGGGAGCTGTTTTTT
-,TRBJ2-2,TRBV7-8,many,CASSLRDPDTGELFF,TGTGCCAGCAGTCTCCGGGATCCTGACACCGGGGAGCTGTTTTTT
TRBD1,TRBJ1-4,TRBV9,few,CASSESTGTGNEKLFF,TGTGCCAGCAGTGAAAGCACCGGGACAGGGAATGAAAAACTGTTTTTT
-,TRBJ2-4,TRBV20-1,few,CSGVSQARSKNIQYF,TGCAGTGGGGTCTCACAGGCACGTAGCAAAAACATTCAGTACTTC
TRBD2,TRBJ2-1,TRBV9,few,CASSVSGGSYNNEQFF,TGTGCCAGCAGCGTGAGTGGCGGGAGCTACAACAATGAGCAGTTCTTC
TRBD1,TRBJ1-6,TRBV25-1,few,CASSELPGQGSSPLHF,TGTGCCAGCAGTGAATTACCGGGACAGGGAAGCTCACCCCTCCACTTT
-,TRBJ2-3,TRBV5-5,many,CASSLDRQISDTQYF,TGTGCCAGCAGCTTGGACAGGCAGATCTCAGATACGCAGTATTTT
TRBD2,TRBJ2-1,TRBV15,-,CATSRASAGGWNEQLF,TGTGCCACCAGCAGGGCCTCGGCGGGAGGGTGGAATGAGCAGCTCTTC
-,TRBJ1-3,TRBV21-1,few,CASSKHTTGDSGNTIYF,TGTGCCAGCAGCAAGCATACAACAGGAGACTCTGGAAACACCATATATTTT
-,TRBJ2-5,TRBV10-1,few,CASSTDSGSETQYF,TGCGCCAGCAGTACGGACAGCGGATCTGAGACCCAGTACTTC
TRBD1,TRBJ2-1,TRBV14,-,CASSQDPGQGRQFF,TGTGCCAGCAGCCAAGACCCAGGACAGGGGAGGCAGTTCTTC
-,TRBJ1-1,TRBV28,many,CASSPPDRNTEAFF,TGTGCCAGCAGTCCACCGGACAGGAACACTGAAGCTTTCTTT
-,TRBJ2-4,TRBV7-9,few,CASSGIQGLENIQYF,TGTGCCAGCAGCGGAATTCAGGGGCTCGAAAACATTCAGTACTTC
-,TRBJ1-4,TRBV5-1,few,CASSLKMGRPWATNEKLFF,TGCGCCAGCAGCTTGAAGATGGGCAGGCCCTGGGCAACTAATGAAAAACTGTTTTTT
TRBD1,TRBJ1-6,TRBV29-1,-,CSAKTGKNSPLHF,TGCAGCGCCAAGACAGGGAAAAATTCACCCCTCCACTTT
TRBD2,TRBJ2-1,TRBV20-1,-,CSAAGLAGGRSEQFF,TGCAGTGCTGCCGGACTAGCGGGAGGGAGATCGGAGCAGTTCTTC
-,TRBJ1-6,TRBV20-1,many,CSARDWVPESPLHF,TGCAGTGCTAGAGATTGGGTGCCGGAATCACCCCTCCACTTT
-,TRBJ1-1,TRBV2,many,CASSESQGVTEAFF,TGTGCCAGCAGTGAGAGCCAGGGAGTCACTGAAGCTTTCTTT
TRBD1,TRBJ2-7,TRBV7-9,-,CASSFPQGASYEQYF,TGTGCCAGCAGCTTTCCACAGGGGGCCTCCTACGAGCAGTACTTC
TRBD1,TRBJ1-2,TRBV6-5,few,CASRMGQMGGYTF,TGTGCCAGCAGGATGGGACAGATGGGAGGCTACACCTTC
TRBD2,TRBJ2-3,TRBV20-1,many,CSATVLAGGSVDTQYF,TGCAGTGCTACGGTACTAGCGGGAGGAAGTGTAGATACGCAGTATTTT
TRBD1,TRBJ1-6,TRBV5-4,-,CASSLGPMGQRNSPLHF,TGTGCCAGCAGCTTGGGGCCTATGGGACAGAGAAATTCACCCCTCCACTTT
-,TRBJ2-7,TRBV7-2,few,CASSSPRAVSYEQYF,TGTGCCAGCAGCTCCCCTAGGGCGGTCTCCTACGAGCAGTACTTC
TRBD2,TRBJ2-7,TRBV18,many,CASSPTSGSYHEQYF,TGTGCCAGCTCACCAACTAGCGGGAGCTACCACGAGCAGTACTTC
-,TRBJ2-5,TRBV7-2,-,CASSLGGAGYRETQYF,TGTGCCAGCAGCTTAGGGGGGGCAGGGTATAGAGAGACCCAGTACTTC
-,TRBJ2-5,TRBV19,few,CASSILGETQYF,TGTGCCAGTAGTATCCTGGGAGAGACCCAGTACTTC
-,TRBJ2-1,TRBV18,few,CASSPLHRGGNEQFF,TGTGCCAGCTCACCACTACACAGGGGAGGGAATGAGCAGTTCTTC
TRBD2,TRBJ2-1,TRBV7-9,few,CASSPRASGNNEQFF,TGTGCCAGCAGCCCCCGAGCTAGCGGGAACAATGAGCAGTTCTTC
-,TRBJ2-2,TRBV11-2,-,CASSPERVEGTGELFF,TGTGCCAGCAGCCCCGAGCGAGTAGAGGGCACCGGGGAGCTGTTTTTT
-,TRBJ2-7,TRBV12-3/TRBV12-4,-,CASTPGRGRENEQYF,TGTGCCAGCACTCCCGGGAGGGGGCGTGAAAACGAGCAGTACTTC
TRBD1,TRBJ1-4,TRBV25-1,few,CASSEIVTGYNEKLFF,TGTGCCAGCAGTGAAATTGTGACAGGGTATAATGAAAAACTGTTTTTT
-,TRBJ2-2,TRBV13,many,CASRDGYTGELFF,TGTGCCAGCAGAGACGGTTACACCGGGGAGCTGTTTTTT
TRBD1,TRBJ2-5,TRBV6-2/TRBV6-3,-,CASRKTGEETQYF,TGTGCCAGCAGAAAGACAGGGGAAGAGACCCAGTACTTC
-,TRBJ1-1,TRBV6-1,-,CASSETGPGTEAFF,TGTGCCAGCAGTGAGACAGGTCCAGGAACTGAAGCTTTCTTT
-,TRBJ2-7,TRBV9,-,CASSTSWGPQYEQYF,TGTGCCAGCAGCACCTCGTGGGGACCGCAATACGAGCAGTACTTC
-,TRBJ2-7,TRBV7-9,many,CASSLVGYSSYEQYF,TGTGCCAGCAGCTTAGTGGGGTATAGCTCCTACGAGCAGTACTTC
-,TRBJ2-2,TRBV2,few,CASTGTGSGELFF,TGTGCCAGCACCGGAACAGGGTCCGGGGAGCTGTTTTTT
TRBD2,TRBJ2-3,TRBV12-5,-,CASAWARTSGPTDTQYF,TGTGCTAGTGCTTGGGCCCGGACTAGTGGGCCCACAGATACGCAGTATTTT
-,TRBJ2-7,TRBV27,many,CASSLWGEEGNEQYF,TGTGCCAGCAGTTTATGGGGGGAGGAAGGCAACGAGCAGTACTTC
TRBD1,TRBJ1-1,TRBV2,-,CASGPGQMNTEAFF,TGTGCCAGCGGACCGGGACAGATGAACACTGAAGCTTTCTTT
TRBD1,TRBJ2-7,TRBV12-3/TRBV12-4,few,CASSRDRNSYEQYF,TGTGCCAGCAGTCGGGACAGAAACTCCTACGAGCAGTACTTC
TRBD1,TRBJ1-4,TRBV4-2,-,CASSQEEGTAENEKLFF,TGTGCCAGCAGCCAAGAGGAGGGGACAGCGGAGAATGAAAAACTGTTTTTT
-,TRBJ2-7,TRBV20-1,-,CSARTYRDPYEQYF,TGCAGTGCTAGGACCTATCGGGACCCCTACGAGCAGTACTTC
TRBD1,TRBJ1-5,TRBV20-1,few,CSAKDRGYNQPQHF,TGCAGTGCCAAGGACAGGGGATACAATCAGCCCCAGCATTTT
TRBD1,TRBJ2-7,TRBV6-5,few,CASSGQGMGYEQYF,TGTGCCAGCAGTGGACAGGGGATGGGATACGAGCAGTACTTC
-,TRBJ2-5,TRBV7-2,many,CASSRRDGQETQYF,TGTGCCAGCAGCCGCCGGGACGGGCAAGAGACCCAGTACTTC
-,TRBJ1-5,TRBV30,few,CAWSRGVGQPQHF,TGTGCCTGGAGTCGAGGGGTAGGACAGCCCCAGCATTTT